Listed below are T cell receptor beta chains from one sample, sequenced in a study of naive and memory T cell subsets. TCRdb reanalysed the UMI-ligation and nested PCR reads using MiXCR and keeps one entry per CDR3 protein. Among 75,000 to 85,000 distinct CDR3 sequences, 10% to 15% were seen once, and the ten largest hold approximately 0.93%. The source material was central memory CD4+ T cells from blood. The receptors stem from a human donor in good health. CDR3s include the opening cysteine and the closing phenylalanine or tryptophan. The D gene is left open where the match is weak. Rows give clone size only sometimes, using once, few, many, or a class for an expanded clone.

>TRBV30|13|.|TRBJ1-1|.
TGTGCCTGGGATAAGACAGAGAACACTGAAGCTTTCTTT
CAWDKTENTEAFF
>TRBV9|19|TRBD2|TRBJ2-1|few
TGTGCCAGCAGCGTAGCTACAGAGGCTAGCGGGAGGACTTACAATGAGCAGTTCTTC
CASSVATEASGRTYNEQFF
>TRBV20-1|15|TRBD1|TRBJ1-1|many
TGCAGTGCTAGAGGGGGACAGGGGATGAACACTGAAGCTTTCTTT
CSARGGQGMNTEAFF
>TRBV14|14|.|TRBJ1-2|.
TGTGCCAGCAGCCAAGCGAACAGCTACTATGGCTACACCTTC
CASSQANSYYGYTF
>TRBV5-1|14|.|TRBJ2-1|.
TGCGCCAGCAGCTTGGAGGTCCTAGTGGGCGAGCAGTTCTTC
CASSLEVLVGEQFF
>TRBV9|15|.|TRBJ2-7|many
TGTGCCAGCAGCGTAGACCCCAGCGGAGACTACGAGCAGTACTTC
CASSVDPSGDYEQYF
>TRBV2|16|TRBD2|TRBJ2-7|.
TGTGCCAGCAGTGAAGCCCAGCGGGAGATCCCCTACGAGCAGTACTTC
CASSEAQREIPYEQYF
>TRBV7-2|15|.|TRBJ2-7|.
TGTGCCAGCAGCTTAGCCGGGCCATCCACCTACGAGCAGTACTTC
CASSLAGPSTYEQYF
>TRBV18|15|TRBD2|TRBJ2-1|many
TGTGCCAGCTCACCGGGACTAGGCCCCTACAATGAGCAGTTCTTC
CASSPGLGPYNEQFF
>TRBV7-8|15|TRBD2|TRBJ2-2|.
TGTGCCAGCAGCTTTGGACTAGCGGTCACCGGGGAGCTGTTTTTT
CASSFGLAVTGELFF
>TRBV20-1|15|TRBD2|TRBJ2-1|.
TGCAGTGCTGGACACCCCCTAGCGGGAGGGAATGAGCAGTTCTTC
CSAGHPLAGGNEQFF
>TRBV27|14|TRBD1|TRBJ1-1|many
TGTGCCAGCCTAAGGACAGGGACTAACACTGAAGCTTTCTTT
CASLRTGTNTEAFF
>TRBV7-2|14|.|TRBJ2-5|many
TGTGCCAGCAGCTACAGGGGAGGGGGAGAGACCCAGTACTTC
CASSYRGGGETQYF
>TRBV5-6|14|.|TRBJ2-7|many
TGTGCCAGCAGCCCGGCCCTACCAACCTACGAGCAGTACTTC
CASSPALPTYEQYF
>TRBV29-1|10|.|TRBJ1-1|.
TGCAGCGTTGGCTCCCAGGAAGCTTTCTTT
CSVGSQEAFF
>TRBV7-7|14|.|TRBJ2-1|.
TGTGCCAGCAGCTGGGGGGGGCCGGACAATGAGCAGTTCTTC
CASSWGGPDNEQFF
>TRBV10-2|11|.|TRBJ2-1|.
TGCGCCAGCAGTGATACCCACGAGCAGTTCTTC
CASSDTHEQFF
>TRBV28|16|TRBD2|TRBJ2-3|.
TGTGCCAGCAGGCCCCCACTAGCGGGAGGTTCATATACGCAGTATTTT
CASRPPLAGGSYTQYF
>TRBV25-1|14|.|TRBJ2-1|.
TGTGCCAGCAGTGATCACGGTATCTACAATGAGCAGTTCTTC
CASSDHGIYNEQFF
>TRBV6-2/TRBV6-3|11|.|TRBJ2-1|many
TGTGCCAGCAGTGCTTCTAGGGAGCAGTTCTTC
CASSASREQFF